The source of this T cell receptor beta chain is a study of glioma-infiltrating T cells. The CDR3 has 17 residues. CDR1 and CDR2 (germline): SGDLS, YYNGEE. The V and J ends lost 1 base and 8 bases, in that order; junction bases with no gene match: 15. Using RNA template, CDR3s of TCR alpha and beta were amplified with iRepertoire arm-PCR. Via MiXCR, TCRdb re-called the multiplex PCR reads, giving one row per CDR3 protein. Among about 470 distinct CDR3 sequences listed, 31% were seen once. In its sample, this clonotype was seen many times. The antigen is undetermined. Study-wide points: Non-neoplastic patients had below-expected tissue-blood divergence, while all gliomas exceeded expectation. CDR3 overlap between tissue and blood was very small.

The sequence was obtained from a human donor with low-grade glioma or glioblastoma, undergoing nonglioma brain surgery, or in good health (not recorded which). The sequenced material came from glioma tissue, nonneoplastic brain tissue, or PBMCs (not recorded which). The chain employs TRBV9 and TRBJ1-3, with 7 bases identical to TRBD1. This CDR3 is CASSVPHLGQVDDTIYF. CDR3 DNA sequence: TGTGCCAGCAGCGTACCTCACCTCGGACAGGTAGATGACACCATATATTTT.